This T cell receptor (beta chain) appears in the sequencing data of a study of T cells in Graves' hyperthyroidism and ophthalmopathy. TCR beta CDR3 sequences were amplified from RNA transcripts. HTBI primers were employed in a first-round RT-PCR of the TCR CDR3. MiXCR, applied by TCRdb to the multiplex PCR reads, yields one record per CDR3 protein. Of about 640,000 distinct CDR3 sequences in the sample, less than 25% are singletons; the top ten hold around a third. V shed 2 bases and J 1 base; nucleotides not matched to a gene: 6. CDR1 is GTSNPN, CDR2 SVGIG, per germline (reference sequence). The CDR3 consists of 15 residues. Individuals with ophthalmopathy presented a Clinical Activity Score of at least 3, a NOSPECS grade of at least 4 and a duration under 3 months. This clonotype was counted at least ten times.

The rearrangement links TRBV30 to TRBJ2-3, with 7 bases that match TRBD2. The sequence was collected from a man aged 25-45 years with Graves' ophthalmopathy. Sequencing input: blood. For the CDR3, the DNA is TGTGCCTGGAGTCCGGCCACTAGCGGCACAGATACGCAGTATTTT. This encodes CAWSPATSGTDTQYF.